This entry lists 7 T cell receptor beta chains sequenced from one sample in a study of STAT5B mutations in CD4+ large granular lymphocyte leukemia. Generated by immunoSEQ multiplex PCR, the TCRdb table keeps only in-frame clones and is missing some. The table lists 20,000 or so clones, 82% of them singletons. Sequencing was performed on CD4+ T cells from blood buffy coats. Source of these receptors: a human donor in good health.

CDR3 coding DNA: TGTGCCAGCAGTTTAGGACTAGTAACAGATACGCAGTATTTT. It encodes CASSLGLVTDTQYF. The chain employs TRBV27 and TRBJ2-3; the match to TRBD2 covers 7 bases. The ends lost 2 bases at V and 3 bases at J; junction bases unmatched: 2. The CDR3 length is 14 residues. The germline V gene has CDR1 MNHEY and CDR2 SMNVEV (reference sequence).

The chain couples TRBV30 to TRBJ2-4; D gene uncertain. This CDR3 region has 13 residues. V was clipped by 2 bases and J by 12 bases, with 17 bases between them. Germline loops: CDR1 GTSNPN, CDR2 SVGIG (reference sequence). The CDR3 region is CAWSFGPRSSQYF. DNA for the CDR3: TGTGCCTGGAGTTTTGGGCCCCGTAGTTCTCAGTACTTC.

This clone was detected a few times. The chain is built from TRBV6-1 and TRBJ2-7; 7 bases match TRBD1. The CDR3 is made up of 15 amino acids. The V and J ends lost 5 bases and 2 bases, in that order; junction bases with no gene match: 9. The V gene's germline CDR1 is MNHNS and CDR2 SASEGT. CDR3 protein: CASSRTGTATYEQYF. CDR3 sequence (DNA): TGTGCCAGCAGTAGGACCGGGACAGCAACCTACGAGCAGTACTTC.

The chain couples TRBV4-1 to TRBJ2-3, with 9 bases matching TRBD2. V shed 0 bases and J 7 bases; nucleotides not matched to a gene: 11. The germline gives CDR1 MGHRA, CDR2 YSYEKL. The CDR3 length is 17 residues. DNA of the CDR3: TGCGCCAGCAGCCAAGATCACGCGGGAGGGCCGGAGAATACGCAGTATTTT. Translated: CASSQDHAGGPENTQYF.

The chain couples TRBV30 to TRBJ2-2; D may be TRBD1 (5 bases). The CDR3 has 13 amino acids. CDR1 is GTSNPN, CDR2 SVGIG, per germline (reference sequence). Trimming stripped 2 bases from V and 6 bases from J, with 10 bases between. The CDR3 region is CAWSLGVPGELFF. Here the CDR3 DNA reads TGTGCCTGGAGTCTAGGGGTTCCCGGGGAGCTGTTTTTT.

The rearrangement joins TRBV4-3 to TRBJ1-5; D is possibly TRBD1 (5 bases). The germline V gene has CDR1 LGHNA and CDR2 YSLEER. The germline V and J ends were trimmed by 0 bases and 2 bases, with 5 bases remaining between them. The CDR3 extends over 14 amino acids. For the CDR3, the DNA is TGCGCCAGCAGCCAAGACAGGGGCAATCAGCCCCAGCATTTT. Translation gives CASSQDRGNQPQHF.

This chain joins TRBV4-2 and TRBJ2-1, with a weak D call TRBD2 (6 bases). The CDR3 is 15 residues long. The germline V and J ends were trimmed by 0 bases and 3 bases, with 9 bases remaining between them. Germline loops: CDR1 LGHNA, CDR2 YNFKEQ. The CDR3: CASSQELAYYNEQFF. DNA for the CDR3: TGTGCCAGCAGCCAAGAACTAGCTTACTACAATGAGCAGTTCTTC.